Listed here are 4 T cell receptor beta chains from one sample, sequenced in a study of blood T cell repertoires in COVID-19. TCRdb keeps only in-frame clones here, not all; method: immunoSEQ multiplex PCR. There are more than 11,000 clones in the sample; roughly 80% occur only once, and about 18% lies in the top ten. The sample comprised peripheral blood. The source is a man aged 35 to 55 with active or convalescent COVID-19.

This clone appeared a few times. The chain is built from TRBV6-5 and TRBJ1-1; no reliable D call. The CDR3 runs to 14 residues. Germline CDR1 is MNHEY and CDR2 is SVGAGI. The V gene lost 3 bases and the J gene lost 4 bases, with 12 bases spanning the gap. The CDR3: CASSYKRSSTEAFF. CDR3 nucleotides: TGTGCCAGCAGTTATAAGAGATCCTCCACTGAAGCTTTCTTT.

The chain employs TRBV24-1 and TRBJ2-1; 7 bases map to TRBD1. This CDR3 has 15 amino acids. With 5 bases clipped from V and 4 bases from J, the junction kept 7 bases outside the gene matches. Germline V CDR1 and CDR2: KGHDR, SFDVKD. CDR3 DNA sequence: TGTGCCACCAGTGCAGGGGGTGGTGGGTACAATGAGCAGTTCTTC. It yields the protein CATSAGGGGYNEQFF.

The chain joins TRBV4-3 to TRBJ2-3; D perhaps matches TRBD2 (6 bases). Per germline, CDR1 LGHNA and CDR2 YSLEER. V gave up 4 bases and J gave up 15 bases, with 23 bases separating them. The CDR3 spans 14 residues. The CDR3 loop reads CASSRSTRDSTNYF. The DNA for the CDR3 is TGCGCCAGCAGCCGATCAACCCGGGACTCAACGAATTATTTT.

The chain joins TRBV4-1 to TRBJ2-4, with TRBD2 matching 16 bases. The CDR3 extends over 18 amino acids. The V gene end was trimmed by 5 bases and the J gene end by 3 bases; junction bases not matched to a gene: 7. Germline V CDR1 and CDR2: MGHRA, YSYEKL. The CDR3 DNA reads TGCGCCAGCAGCTGGGGACTAGCGGGGGGGTTGGGCAAAAACATTCAGTACTTC. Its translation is CASSWGLAGGLGKNIQYF.